The clone carrying this TCR beta chain was seen more than once but under ten times. The data originate from a study of shared clonotypes between healthy human individuals. Germline CDR1 is PRHDT and CDR2 is FYEKMQ (reference sequence). V lost 1 base to trimming and J lost 3 bases; unmatched junction nucleotides: 7. This CDR3 is 17 amino acids long. Sequenced by immunoSEQ multiplex PCR; TCRdb stores in-frame clones only, minus some. The sample shows under 750,000 clones, roughly 72% of them seen only once. The receptor was isolated from a young woman in good health. Sequenced: memory CD4+ T cells sorted from blood. The subset was: CD45RA-negative fraction. The gene calls are TRBV13 and TRBJ2-1; TRBD2 aligns across 9 bases. Here the CDR3 reads CASSLDRSGRIYNEQFF. The CDR3 DNA reads TGTGCCAGCAGCTTAGACCGTAGCGGGAGAATCTACAATGAGCAGTTCTTC.